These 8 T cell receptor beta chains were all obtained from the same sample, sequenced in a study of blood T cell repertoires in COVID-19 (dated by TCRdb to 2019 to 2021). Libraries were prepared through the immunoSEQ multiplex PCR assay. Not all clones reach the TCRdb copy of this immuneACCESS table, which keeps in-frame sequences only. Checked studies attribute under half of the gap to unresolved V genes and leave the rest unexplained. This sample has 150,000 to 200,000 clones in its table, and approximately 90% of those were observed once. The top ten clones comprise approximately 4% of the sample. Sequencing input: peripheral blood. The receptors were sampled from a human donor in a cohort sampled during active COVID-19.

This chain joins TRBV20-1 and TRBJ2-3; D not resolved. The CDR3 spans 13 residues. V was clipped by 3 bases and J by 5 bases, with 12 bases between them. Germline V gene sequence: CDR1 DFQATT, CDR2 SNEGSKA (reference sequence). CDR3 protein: CSASKAARDTQYF. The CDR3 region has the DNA TGCAGTGCTAGTAAAGCAGCGCGAGATACGCAGTATTTT.

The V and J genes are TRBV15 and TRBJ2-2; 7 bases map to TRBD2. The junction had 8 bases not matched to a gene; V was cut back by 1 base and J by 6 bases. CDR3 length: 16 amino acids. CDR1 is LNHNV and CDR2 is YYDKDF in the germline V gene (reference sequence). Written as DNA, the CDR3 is TGTGCCACCAGCAGAGTGGGGGGGGATCCCGCCGGGGAGCTGTTTTTT. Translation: CATSRVGGDPAGELFF.

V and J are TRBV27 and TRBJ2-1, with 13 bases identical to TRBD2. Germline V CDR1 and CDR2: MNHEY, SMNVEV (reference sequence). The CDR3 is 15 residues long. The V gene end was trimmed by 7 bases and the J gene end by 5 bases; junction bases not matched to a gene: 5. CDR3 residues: CASTLGTSGNNEQFF. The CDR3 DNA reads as TGTGCCAGCACCTTAGGGACTAGCGGGAACAATGAGCAGTTCTTC.

The CDR3 sequence: CASSLTGTGLILHF. DNA for the CDR3: TGTGCCAGCAGTTTGACCGGGACAGGGCTGATACTCCACTTT. This chain connects TRBV6-2 or TRBV6-3 to TRBJ1-6; TRBD1 matches at 9 bases. The CDR3 contains 14 residues. The germline V gene encodes CDR1 MNHEY and CDR2 SVGEGT. Trimming at V came to 4 bases and at J to 16 bases, leaving 11 bases not matched to a gene.

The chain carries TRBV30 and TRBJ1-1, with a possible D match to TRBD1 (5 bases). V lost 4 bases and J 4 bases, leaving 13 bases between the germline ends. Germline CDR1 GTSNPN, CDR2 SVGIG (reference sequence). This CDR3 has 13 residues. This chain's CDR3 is CAWTPGTGTEAFF. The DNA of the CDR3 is TGTGCCTGGACCCCCGGGACTGGCACTGAAGCTTTCTTT.

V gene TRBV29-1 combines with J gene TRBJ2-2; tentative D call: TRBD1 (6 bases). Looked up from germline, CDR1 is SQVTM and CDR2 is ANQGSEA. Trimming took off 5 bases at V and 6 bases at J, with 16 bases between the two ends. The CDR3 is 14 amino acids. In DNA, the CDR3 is TGCAGCGTTCGGCAGGGGCGATCGGCCGGGGAGCTGTTTTTT. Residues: CSVRQGRSAGELFF.

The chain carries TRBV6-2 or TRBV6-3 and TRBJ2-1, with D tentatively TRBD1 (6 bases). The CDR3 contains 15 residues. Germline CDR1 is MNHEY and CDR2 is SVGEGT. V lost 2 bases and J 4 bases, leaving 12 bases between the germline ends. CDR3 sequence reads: CASSYGTPEYNEQFF. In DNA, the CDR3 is TGTGCCAGCAGTTACGGGACACCAGAATACAATGAGCAGTTCTTC.

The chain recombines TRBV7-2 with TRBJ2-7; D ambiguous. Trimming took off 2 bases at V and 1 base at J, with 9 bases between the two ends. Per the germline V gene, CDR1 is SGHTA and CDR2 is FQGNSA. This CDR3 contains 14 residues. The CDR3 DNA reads TGTGCCAGCAGCTTATATCGAGCTTCCTACGAGCAGTACTTC. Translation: CASSLYRASYEQYF. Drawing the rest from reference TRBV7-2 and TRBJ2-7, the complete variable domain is GAGVSQSPSNKVTEKGKDVELRCDPISGHTALYWYRQSLGQGLEFLIYFQGNSAPDKSGLPSDRFSAERTGGSVSTLTIQRTQQEDSAVYLCASSLYRASYEQYFGPGTRLTVT.